This T cell receptor (beta chain) was profiled in a study of OX40 agonist ivuxolimab in advanced cancers. Overall study context: Each patient was given ivuxolimab into a vein every 2 weeks, at 0.01 to 10 mg/kg. Aged about 20 to 85 with a mean of approximately 60 years, they were almost 85% male. Hepatocellular carcinoma, melanoma, renal cell or head and neck cancer was diagnosed in the dose-escalation patients.

At cycle 4 day 1, cycle 7 day 1, and baseline, blood was sampled. This CDR3 comprises 15 residues. Germline CDR1 LNHDA, CDR2 SQIVND (reference sequence). Trimming removed 5 bases from V and 6 bases from J, with 19 bases in between. Sequencing used immunoSEQ multiplex PCR; TCRdb keeps in-frame clones, though not all of them. The sample holds 75,000 to 90,000 clones, 85% seen once. The J gene is TRBJ1-1, the V gene TRBV19; tentatively, D is TRBD1 (6 bases). Source: CD4+ or CD8+ T cells sorted from blood, taken in a trial of the OX40 agonist ivuxolimab. The source is an adult with an advanced solid tumor such as melanoma, head and neck, liver or kidney cancer. CDR3 bases: TGTGCCAGTAGTCTCTGGAACCTCGGGGGCGCTGAAGCTTTCTTT. It translates to CASSLWNLGGAEAFF.